Here is one T cell receptor (beta chain) with its context. Its antigen is not identified. The data were taken from a study of blood T cells in healthy people across ages. Findings and limits, study-wide: There was no known CMV status for donors, so expanded clonotype changes were possibly confounded. The authors considered diversity estimates from one million T cells to be underestimates. Age brought a roughly linear fall in TCR beta diversity measured per million T cells.

Each sample gave at least 6.5 million isolated PBMCs. The use of a sample-barcoded 5' primer and a J-beta primer mix characterized a second PCR of about 7 to 12 cycles. TCRdb itself ran the 5' RACE reads through MiXCR, one entry per CDR3 protein. The sample lists about 1.1 million distinct CDR3 sequences, 35% to 40% occurring once. The source is a man aged 18 to 30 in good health. The sequenced sample was blood.

This chain's CDR3 is CANSTDTEAFF. The CDR3 DNA is TGTGCCAACAGCACGGACACTGAAGCTTTCTTT. This chain joins TRBV6-6 and TRBJ1-1, with D unresolved. CDR3 size: 11 residues. Germline V CDR1 and CDR2: MNHNY, SVGAGI (reference sequence). Trimming removed 10 bases from V and 3 bases from J, with 9 bases in between.